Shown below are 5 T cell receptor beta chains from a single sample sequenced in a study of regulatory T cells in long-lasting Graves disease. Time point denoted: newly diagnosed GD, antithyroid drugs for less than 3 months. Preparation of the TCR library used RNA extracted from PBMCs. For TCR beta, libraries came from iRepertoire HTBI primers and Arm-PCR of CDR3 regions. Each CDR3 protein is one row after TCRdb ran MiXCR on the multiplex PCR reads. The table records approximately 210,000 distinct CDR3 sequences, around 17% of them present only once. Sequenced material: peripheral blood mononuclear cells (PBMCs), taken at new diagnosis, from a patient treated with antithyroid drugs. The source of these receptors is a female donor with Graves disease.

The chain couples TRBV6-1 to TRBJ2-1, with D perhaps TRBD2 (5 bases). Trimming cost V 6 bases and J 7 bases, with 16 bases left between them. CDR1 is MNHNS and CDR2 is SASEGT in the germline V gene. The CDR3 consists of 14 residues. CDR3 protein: CASSLVHEGNEQFF. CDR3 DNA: TGTGCCAGCAGCCTAGTCCACGAGGGTAATGAGCAGTTCTTC.

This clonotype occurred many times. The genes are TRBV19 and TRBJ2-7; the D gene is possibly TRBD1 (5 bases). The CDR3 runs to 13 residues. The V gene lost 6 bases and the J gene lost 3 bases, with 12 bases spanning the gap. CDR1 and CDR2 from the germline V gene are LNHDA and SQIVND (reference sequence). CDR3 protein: CASRPTDHYEQYF. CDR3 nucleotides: TGTGCCAGTAGGCCGACAGATCACTACGAGCAGTACTTC.

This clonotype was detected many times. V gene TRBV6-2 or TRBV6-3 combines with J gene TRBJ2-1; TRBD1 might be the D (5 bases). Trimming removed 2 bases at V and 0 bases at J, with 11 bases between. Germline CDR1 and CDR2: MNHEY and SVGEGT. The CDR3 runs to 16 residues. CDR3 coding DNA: TGTGCCAGCAGTTACATGGCAGGGCACTCCTACAATGAGCAGTTCTTC. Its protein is CASSYMAGHSYNEQFF.

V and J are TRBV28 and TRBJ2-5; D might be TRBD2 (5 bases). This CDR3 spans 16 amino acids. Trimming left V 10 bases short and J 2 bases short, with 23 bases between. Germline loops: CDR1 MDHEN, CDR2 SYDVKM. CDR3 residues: CATRRLRRAAQETQYF. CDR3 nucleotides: TGTGCCACCAGGCGACTACGACGGGCGGCTCAAGAGACCCAGTACTTC.

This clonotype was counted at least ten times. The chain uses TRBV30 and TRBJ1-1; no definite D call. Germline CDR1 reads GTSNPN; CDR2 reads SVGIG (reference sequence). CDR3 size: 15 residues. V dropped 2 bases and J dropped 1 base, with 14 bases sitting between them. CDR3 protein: CAWSPRIRWNTEAFF. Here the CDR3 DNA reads TGTGCCTGGAGTCCCAGGATAAGATGGAACACTGAAGCTTTCTTT. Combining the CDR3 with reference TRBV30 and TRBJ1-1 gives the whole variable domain SQTIHQWPATLVQPVGSPLSLECTVEGTSNPNLYWYRQAAGRGLQLLFYSVGIGQISSEVPQNLSASRPQDRQFILSSKKLLLSDSGFYLCAWSPRIRWNTEAFFGQGTRLTVV.